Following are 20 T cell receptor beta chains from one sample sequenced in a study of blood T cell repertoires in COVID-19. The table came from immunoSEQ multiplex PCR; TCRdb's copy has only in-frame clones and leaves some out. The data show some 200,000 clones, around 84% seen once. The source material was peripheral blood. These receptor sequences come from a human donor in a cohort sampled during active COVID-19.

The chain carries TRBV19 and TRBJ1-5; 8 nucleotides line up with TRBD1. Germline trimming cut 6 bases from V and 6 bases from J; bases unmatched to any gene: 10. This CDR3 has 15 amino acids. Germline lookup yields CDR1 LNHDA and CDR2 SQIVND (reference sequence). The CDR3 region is CASRRSDRVAQPQHF. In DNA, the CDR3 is TGTGCCAGTAGAAGATCGGACAGGGTAGCTCAGCCCCAGCATTTT. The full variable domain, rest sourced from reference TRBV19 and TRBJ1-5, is DGGITQSPKYLFRKEGQNVTLSCEQNLNHDAMYWYRQDPGQGLRLIYYSQIVNDFQKGDIAEGYSVSREKKESFPLTVTSAQKNPTAFYLCASRRSDRVAQPQHFGDGTRLSIL.

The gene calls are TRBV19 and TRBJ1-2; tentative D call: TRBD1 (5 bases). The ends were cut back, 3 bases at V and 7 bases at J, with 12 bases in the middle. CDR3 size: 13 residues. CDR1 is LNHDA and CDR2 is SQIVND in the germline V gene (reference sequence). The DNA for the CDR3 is TGTGCCAGTAGTATTGTGGGGCCCCGTGGCTACACCTTC. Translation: CASSIVGPRGYTF.

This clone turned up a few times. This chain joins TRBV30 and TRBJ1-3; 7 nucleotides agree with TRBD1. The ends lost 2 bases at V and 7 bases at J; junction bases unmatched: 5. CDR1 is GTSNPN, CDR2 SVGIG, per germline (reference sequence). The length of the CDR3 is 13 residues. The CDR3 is CAWSLTQGNTIYF. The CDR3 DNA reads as TGTGCCTGGAGTTTGACACAGGGGAACACCATATATTTT.

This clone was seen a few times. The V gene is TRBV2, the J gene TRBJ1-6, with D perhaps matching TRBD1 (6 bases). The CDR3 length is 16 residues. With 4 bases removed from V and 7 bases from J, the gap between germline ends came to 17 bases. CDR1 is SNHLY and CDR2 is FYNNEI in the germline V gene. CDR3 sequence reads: CASSVTGGLGNSPLHF. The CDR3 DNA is TGTGCCAGCAGTGTAACGGGGGGCTTAGGGAATTCACCCCTCCACTTT.

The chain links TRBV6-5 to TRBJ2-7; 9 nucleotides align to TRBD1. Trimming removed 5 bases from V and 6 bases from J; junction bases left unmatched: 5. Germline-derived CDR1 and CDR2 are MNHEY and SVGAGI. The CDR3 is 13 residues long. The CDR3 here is CASSRGTGLEQYF. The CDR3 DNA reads TGTGCCAGCAGTCGTGGGACAGGGCTCGAGCAGTACTTC.

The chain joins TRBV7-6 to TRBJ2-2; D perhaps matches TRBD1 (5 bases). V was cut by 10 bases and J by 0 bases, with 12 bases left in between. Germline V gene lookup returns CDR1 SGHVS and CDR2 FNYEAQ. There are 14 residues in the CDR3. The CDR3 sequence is CATSDNANTGELFF. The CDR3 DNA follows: TGTGCCACCTCGGACAACGCGAACACCGGGGAGCTGTTTTTT.

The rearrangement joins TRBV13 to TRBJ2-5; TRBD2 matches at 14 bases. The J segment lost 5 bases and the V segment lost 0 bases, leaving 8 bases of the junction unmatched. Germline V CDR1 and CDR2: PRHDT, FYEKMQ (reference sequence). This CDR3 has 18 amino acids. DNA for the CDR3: TGTGCCAGCAGCTTAGGGACTAGCGGGAGGGAGGTATTGGAGACCCAGTACTTC. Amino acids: CASSLGTSGREVLETQYF.

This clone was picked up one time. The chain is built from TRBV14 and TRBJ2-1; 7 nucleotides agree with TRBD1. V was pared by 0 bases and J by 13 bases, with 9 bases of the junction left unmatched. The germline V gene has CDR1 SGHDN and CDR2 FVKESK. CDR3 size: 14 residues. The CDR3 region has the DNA TGTGCCAGCAGCCAAGATCTCATCAGGGGGAAACAGTTCTTC. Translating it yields CASSQDLIRGKQFF.

The CDR3 is CASSERRGGTDTQYF. The CDR3 DNA is TGTGCCAGCAGTGAGCGGCGGGGGGGCACAGATACGCAGTATTTT. The chain has TRBV2 and TRBJ2-3, with 8 positions matching TRBD2. This CDR3 has 15 amino acids. CDR1 is SNHLY, CDR2 FYNNEI, per germline. J gave up 1 base and V 3 bases, and 3 bases lay outside the gene matches.

CDR3 DNA: TGTGCCAGCAATACTAAGGCGGGCTATGGCTACACCTTC. Amino acid sequence: CASNTKAGYGYTF. The chain joins TRBV6-6 to TRBJ1-2; D not resolved. The germline V gene has CDR1 MNHNY and CDR2 SVGAGI (reference sequence). V was clipped by 7 bases and J by 4 bases, with 13 bases between them. This CDR3 spans 13 amino acids.

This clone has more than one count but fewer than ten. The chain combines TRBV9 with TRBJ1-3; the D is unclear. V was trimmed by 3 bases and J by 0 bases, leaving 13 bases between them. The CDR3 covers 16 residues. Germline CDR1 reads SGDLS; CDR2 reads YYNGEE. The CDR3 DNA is TGTGCCAGCAGCGACCCTTACAGCTTCTCTGGAAACACCATATATTTT. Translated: CASSDPYSFSGNTIYF.

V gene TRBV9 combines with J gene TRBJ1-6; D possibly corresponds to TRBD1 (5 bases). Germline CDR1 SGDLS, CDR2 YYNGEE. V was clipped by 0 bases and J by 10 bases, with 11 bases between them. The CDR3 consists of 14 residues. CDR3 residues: CASSVEGEASPLHF. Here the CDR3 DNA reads TGTGCCAGCAGCGTAGAAGGGGAGGCGTCACCCCTCCACTTT.

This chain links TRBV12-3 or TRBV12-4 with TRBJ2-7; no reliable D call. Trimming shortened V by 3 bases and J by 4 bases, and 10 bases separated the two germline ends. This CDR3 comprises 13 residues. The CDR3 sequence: CASSFGQIYEQYF. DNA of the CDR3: TGTGCCAGCAGTTTTGGGCAGATTTACGAGCAGTACTTC.

The CDR3 DNA sequence: TGTGCCAGCAGCCGTGGGAGAAGGGCTTTCTTT. As protein: CASSRGRRAFF. The chain uses TRBV28 and TRBJ1-1; no firm D call. V was pared by 6 bases and J by 11 bases, with 13 bases between. Germline CDR1 MDHEN, CDR2 SYDVKM. The CDR3 is 11 residues long.

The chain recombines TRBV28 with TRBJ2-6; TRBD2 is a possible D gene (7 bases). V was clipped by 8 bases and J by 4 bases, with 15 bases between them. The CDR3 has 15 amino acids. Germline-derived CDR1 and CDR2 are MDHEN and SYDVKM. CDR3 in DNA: TGTGCCAGCGGGCAGGGGAGGGCCGGGGCCAACGTCCTGACTTTC. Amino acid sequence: CASGQGRAGANVLTF.

CDR3 in amino acids: CASSYGGSPQLYEQYF. The CDR3 DNA is TGTGCCAGCAGTTACGGCGGGAGCCCCCAGCTCTACGAGCAGTACTTC. The chain links TRBV6-5 to TRBJ2-7; 7 nucleotides line up with TRBD2. The J segment lost 3 bases and the V segment lost 2 bases, leaving 10 bases of the junction unmatched. CDR1 and CDR2 from the germline V gene are MNHEY and SVGAGI. CDR3 size: 16 residues.

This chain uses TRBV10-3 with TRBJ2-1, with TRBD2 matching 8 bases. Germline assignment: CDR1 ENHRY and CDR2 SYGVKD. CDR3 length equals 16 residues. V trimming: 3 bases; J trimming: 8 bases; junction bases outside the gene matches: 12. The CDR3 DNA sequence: TGTGCCATCAGTGATCAAAGCGGGAGCGGGAAGGATGAGCAGTTCTTC. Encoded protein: CAISDQSGSGKDEQFF.

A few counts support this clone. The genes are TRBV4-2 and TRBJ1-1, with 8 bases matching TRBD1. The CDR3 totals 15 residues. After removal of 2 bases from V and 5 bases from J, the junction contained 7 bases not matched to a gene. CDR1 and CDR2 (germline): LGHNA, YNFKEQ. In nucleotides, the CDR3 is TGTGCCAGCAGCCAAAAAGGACAGGGAATTACTGAAGCTTTCTTT. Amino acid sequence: CASSQKGQGITEAFF.

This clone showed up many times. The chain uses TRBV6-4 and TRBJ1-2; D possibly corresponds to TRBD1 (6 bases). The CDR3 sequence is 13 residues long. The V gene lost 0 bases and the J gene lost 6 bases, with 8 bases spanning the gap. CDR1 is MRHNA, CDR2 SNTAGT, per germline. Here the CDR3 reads CASSDSGTNGYTF. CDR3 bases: TGTGCCAGCAGTGACTCGGGGACAAATGGCTACACCTTC.

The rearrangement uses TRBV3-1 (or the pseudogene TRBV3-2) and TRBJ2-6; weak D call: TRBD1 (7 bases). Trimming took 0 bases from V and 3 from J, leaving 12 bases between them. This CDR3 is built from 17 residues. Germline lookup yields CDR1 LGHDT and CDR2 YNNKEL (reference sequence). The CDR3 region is CASSQDPGGYGANVLTF. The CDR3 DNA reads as TGTGCCAGCAGCCAAGATCCAGGGGGGTATGGGGCCAACGTCCTGACTTTC.